Listed below are T cell receptor beta chains from one sample, sequenced in a study of T cells in Graves' hyperthyroidism and ophthalmopathy. TCRdb re-called the multiplex PCR reads with MiXCR, one entry per CDR3 protein. Found here are roughly 380,000 distinct CDR3 sequences, 15% to 20% of them singletons; the top ten hold 3% to 4%. The sample taken for sequencing was blood. The receptors stem from a woman aged 18 to 35 with Graves' hyperthyroidism. The CDR3 runs from the conserved cysteine through the conserved F or W. The D gene is left open where the match is weak. Clone size is given for some rows only: seen once, a few or many times, or a class if the clone is expanded.

j_call | v_call | clone_size | d_call | cdr3_aa | cdr3_nt
TRBJ1-5 | TRBV28 | many | TRBD1 | CASRGTGPHQPQHF | TGTGCCAGCAGAGGGACAGGGCCCCATCAGCCCCAGCATTTT
TRBJ1-2 | TRBV29-1 | many | - | CSVLRDGSNYGYTF | TGCAGCGTACTCCGAGACGGGAGTAACTATGGCTACACCTTC
TRBJ2-4 | TRBV7-2 | - | - | CASSFSEGNIQYF | TGTGCCAGCAGCTTCTCGGAGGGGAACATTCAGTACTTC
TRBJ1-5 | TRBV20-1 | many | TRBD1 | CSARVEDRGKDQPQHF | TGCAGTGCTAGAGTTGAAGACAGGGGGAAGGATCAGCCCCAGCATTTT
TRBJ1-1 | TRBV6-1 | many | - | CASSPPWGRGSEAFF | TGTGCCAGCAGTCCGCCTTGGGGTCGGGGCTCTGAAGCTTTCTTT
TRBJ1-1 | TRBV30 | many | - | CAWSRASEAFF | TGTGCCTGGAGTCGCGCGAGCGAAGCTTTCTTT
TRBJ2-5 | TRBV10-3 | many | - | CAISEGPMETQYF | TGTGCCATCAGTGAGGGCCCGATGGAGACCCAGTACTTC
TRBJ1-2 | TRBV6-1 | - | TRBD1 | CASGTGGAVYGYTF | TGTGCCAGCGGGACAGGGGGCGCGGTCTATGGCTACACCTTC
TRBJ2-5 | TRBV5-1 | - | TRBD2 | CASSSTSVLGETQYF | TGCGCCAGCAGCTCGACTAGCGTGTTGGGAGAGACCCAGTACTTC
TRBJ2-5 | TRBV7-2 | many | - | CASSPWGSTETQYF | TGTGCCAGCAGCCCCTGGGGTAGCACGGAGACCCAGTACTTC
TRBJ1-1 | TRBV2 | many | - | CASSIGVMNTEAFF | TGTGCCAGCAGTATCGGCGTAATGAACACTGAAGCTTTCTTT
TRBJ1-1 | TRBV2 | many | - | CASRDIGTEAFF | TGTGCCAGCAGGGATATAGGGACTGAAGCTTTCTTT
TRBJ2-7 | TRBV7-2 | many | - | CASSLRLSGNYEQYF | TGTGCCAGCAGCTTACGTCTCTCAGGGAACTACGAGCAGTACTTC
TRBJ2-5 | TRBV7-6 | many | TRBD1 | CASSSPGRGQEETQYF | TGTGCCAGCAGCTCCCCTGGCAGGGGGCAGGAAGAGACCCAGTACTTC
TRBJ1-2 | TRBV12-3/TRBV12-4 | - | TRBD1 | CASSGTGGIYGYTF | TGTGCCAGCAGCGGGACAGGGGGCATCTATGGCTACACCTTC
TRBJ1-5 | TRBV18 | many | - | CASSPQFRDPYSNQPQHF | TGTGCCAGCTCACCGCAATTCCGGGACCCTTATAGCAATCAGCCCCAGCATTTT
TRBJ1-5 | TRBV4-1 | many | - | CASSQRQGSDGNQPQHF | TGCGCCAGCAGCCAGAGGCAGGGGTCAGATGGCAATCAGCCCCAGCATTTT
TRBJ2-7 | TRBV5-1 | many | - | CASSPGTGPEQYF | TGCGCCAGCAGTCCCGGGACTGGGCCCGAGCAGTACTTC
TRBJ1-5 | TRBV7-3 | many | - | CASSIPMQFPSNQPQHF | TGTGCCAGCAGCATACCTATGCAGTTCCCTAGCAATCAGCCCCAGCATTTT
TRBJ1-1 | TRBV11-1 | few | - | CAGSFVGTEAFF | TGTGCCGGCAGCTTTGTAGGCACTGAAGCTTTCTTT
TRBJ1-1 | TRBV7-9 | - | TRBD1 | CASSLRGPAFF | TGTGCCAGCAGCTTAAGGGGGCCAGCTTTCTTT
TRBJ2-5 | TRBV2 | many | - | CANGQGRETQYF | TGTGCCAACGGGCAGGGGCGAGAGACCCAGTACTTC
TRBJ1-2 | TRBV12-3/TRBV12-4 | many | - | CASRHPDGYTF | TGTGCCAGCAGACATCCGGATGGCTACACCTTC
TRBJ1-5 | TRBV15 | many | - | CATSSGAFNQPQHF | TGTGCCACCAGCAGCGGGGCATTCAATCAGCCCCAGCATTTT
TRBJ1-1 | TRBV5-1 | - | - | CASSLWSVNTEAFF | TGCGCCAGCAGCTTGTGGTCAGTGAACACTGAAGCTTTCTTT
TRBJ2-1 | TRBV2 | few | - | CASRSKSGIYEQFF | TGTGCCAGCAGGTCCAAAAGTGGTATCTATGAGCAGTTCTTC
TRBJ1-2 | TRBV19 | many | - | CASSMPVGRSYGYTF | TGTGCCAGTAGTATGCCCGTCGGGAGATCCTATGGCTACACCTTC
TRBJ2-7 | TRBV5-1 | many | - | CASSLDGAPYEQYF | TGCGCCAGCAGCTTGGACGGGGCCCCCTACGAGCAGTACTTC
TRBJ2-2 | TRBV15 | many | - | CATDRTNTGELFF | TGTGCCACCGACAGGACGAACACCGGGGAGCTGTTTTTT
TRBJ1-2 | TRBV16 | - | - | CASSQSVEYGYTF | TGTGCCAGCAGCCAATCCGTAGAGTATGGCTACACCTTC
TRBJ2-7 | TRBV30 | many | TRBD1 | CAWSKTGYEQYF | TGTGCCTGGAGTAAGACAGGGTACGAGCAGTACTTC
TRBJ1-2 | TRBV29-1 | few | TRBD1 | CSTGQGADGYTF | TGCAGCACCGGACAGGGGGCGGATGGCTACACCTTC
TRBJ2-7 | TRBV6-1 | many | TRBD2 | CASSLSGGNSYEQYF | TGTGCCAGCAGTCTGAGCGGGGGTAACTCCTACGAGCAGTACTTC
TRBJ1-2 | TRBV7-8 | many | - | CASSLTTGFLNYGYTF | TGTGCCAGCAGCCTAACAACAGGGTTCCTCAACTATGGCTACACCTTC
TRBJ2-2 | TRBV12-3/TRBV12-4 | many | - | CASRPGGRGELFF | TGTGCCAGCAGACCCGGGGGGCGCGGGGAGCTGTTTTTT
TRBJ2-7 | TRBV28 | many | - | CASTLGDSSYEQYF | TGTGCCAGCACCTTGGGGGATTCATCCTACGAGCAGTACTTC